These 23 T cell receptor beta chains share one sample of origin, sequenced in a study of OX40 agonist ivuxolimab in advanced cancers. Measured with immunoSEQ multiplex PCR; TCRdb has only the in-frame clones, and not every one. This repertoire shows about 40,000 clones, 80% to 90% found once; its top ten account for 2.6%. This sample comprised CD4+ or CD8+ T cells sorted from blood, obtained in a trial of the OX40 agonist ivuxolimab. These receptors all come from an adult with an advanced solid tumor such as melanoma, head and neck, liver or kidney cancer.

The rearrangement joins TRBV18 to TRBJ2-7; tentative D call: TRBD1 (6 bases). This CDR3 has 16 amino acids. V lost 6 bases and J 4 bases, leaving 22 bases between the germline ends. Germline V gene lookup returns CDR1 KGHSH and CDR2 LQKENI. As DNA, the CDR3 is TGTGCCAGCTCGCCTAGGGACATGTCTTATGGGTACGAGCAGTACGTC. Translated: CASSPRDMSYGYEQYV.

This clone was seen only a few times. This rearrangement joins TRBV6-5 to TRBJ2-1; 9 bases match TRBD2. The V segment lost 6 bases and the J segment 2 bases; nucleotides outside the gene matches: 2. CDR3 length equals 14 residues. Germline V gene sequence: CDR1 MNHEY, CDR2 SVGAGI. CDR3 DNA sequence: TGTGCCAGCAGATTAGCGGGAGCCTACAATGAGCAGTTCTTC. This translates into CASRLAGAYNEQFF.

The CDR3 reads CASSLFPELAADEQYF. The CDR3 nucleotides read TGTGCCAGCAGCTTATTCCCTGAACTAGCGGCGGACGAGCAGTACTTC. V usage is TRBV7-6 and J usage is TRBJ2-7; 8 bases map to TRBD2. CDR1 is SGHVS and CDR2 is FNYEAQ in the germline V gene. The CDR3 runs to 16 residues. V gave up 2 bases and J gave up 5 bases; unmatched junction bases: 11.

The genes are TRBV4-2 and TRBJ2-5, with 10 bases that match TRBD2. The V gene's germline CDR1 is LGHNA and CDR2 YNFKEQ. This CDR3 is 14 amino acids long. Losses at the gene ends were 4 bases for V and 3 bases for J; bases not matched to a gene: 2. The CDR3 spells CASSRGTSEETQYF. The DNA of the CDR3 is TGTGCCAGCAGCCGTGGGACTAGCGAAGAGACCCAGTACTTC.

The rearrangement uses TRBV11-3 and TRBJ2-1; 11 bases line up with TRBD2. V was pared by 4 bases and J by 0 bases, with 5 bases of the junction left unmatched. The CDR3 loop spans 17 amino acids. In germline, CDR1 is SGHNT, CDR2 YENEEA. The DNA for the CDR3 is TGTGCCAGCAGCTGTTGGACTAGCGGGTGCTCCTACAATGAGCAGTTCTTC. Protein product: CASSCWTSGCSYNEQFF.

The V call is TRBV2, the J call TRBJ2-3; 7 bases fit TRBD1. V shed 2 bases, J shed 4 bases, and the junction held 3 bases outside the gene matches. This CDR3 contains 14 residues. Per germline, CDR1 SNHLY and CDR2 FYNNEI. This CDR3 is CASSEPTGSDTQYF. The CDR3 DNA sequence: TGTGCCAGCAGTGAACCGACAGGGTCAGATACGCAGTATTTT. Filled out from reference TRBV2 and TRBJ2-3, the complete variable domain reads EPEVTQTPSHQVTQMGQEVILRCVPISNHLYFYWYRQILGQKVEFLVSFYNNEISEKSEIFDDQFSVERPDGSNFTLKIRSTKLEDSAMYFCASSEPTGSDTQYFGPGTRLTVL.

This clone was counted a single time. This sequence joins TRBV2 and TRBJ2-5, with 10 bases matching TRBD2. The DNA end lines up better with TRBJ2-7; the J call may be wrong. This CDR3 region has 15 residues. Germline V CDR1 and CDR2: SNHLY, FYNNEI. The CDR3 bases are TGTGCCAGCAGTGAATGGAGCGGGAGGGCCTACGAGCAGTACTTC. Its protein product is CASSEWSGRAYEQYF.

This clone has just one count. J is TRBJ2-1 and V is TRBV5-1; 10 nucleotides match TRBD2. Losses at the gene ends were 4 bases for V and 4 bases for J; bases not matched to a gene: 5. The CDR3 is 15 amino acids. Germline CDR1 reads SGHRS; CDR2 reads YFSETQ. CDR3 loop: CASSQIAGGYNEQFF. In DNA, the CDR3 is TGCGCCAGCAGCCAAATAGCGGGAGGTTACAATGAGCAGTTCTTC.

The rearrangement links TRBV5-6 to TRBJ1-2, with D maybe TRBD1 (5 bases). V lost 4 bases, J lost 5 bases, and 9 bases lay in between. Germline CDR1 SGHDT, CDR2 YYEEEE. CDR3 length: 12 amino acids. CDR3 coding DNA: TGTGCCAGCAGCCACCCAGGGTATGGCTACACCTTC. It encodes CASSHPGYGYTF.

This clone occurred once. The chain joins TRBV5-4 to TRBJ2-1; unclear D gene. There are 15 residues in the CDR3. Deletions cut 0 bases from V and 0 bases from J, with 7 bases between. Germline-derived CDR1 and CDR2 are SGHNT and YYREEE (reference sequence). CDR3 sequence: CASSLGRSSYNEQFF. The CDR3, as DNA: TGTGCCAGCAGCTTGGGGCGAAGCTCCTACAATGAGCAGTTCTTC.

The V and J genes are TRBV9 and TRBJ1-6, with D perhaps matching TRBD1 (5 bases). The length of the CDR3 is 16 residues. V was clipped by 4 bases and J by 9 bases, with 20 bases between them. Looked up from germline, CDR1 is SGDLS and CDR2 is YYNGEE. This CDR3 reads CASSSRGGVIGSPLHF. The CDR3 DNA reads TGTGCCAGCAGCTCTCGCGGGGGTGTTATCGGTTCACCCCTCCACTTT.

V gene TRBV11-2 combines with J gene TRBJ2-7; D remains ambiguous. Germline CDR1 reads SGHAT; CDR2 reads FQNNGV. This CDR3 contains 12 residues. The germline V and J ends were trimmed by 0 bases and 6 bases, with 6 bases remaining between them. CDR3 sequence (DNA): TGTGCCAGCAGCTTAGAATGGAGCGAGCAGTACTTC. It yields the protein CASSLEWSEQYF.

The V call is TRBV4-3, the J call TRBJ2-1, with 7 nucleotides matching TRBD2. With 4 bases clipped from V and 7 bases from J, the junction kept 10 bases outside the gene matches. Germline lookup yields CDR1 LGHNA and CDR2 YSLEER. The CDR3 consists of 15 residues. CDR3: CASSRDSSGRNEQFF. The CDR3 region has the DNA TGCGCCAGCAGCCGAGACTCCTCCGGGAGGAATGAGCAGTTCTTC.

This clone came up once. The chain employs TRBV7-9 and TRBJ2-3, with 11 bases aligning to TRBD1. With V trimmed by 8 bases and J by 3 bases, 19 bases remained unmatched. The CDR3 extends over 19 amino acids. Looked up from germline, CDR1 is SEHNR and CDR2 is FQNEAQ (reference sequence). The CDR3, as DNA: TGTGCCAGCGGAGAAGGTCTTCCCAGGACAGGGGGCAGGACAGATACGCAGTATTTT. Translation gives CASGEGLPRTGGRTDTQYF.

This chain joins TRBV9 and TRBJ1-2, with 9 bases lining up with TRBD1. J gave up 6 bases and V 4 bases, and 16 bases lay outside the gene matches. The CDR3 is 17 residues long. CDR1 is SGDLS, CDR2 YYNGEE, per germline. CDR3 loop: CASSPGQGIGAENGYTF. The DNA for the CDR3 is TGTGCCAGCAGCCCTGGACAGGGGATTGGAGCGGAGAATGGCTACACCTTC.

The CDR3 is CASSLRLADSYTNEQFF. DNA of the CDR3: TGTGCCAGCTCACTTCGACTAGCGGACTCCTATACCAATGAGCAGTTCTTC. The chain recombines TRBV18 with TRBJ2-1; 9 bases fit TRBD2. This CDR3 is built from 17 residues. V lost 4 bases to trimming and J lost 6 bases; unmatched junction nucleotides: 13. Germline values: CDR1 KGHSH, CDR2 LQKENI. The whole variable domain, filled in from reference TRBV18 and TRBJ2-1, reads NAGVMQNPRHLVRRRGQEARLRCSPMKGHSHVYWYRQLPEEGLKFMVYLQKENIIDESGMPKERFSAEFPKEGPSILRIQQVVRGDSAAYFCASSLRLADSYTNEQFFGPGTRLTVL.

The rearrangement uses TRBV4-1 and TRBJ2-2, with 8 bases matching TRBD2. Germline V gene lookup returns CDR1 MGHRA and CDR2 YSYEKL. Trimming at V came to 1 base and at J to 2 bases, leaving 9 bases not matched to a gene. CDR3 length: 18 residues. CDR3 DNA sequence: TGCGCCAGCAGCCAAGGCACTAGCGGAGTACTCAACACCGGGGAGCTGTTTTTT. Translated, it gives CASSQGTSGVLNTGELFF.

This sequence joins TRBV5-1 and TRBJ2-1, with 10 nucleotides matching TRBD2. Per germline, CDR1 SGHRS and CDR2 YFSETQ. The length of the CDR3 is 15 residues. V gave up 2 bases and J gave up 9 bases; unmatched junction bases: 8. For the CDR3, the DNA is TGCGCCAGCAGCTTCCTAGCGGGAGATAGGGCTGAGCAGTTCTTC. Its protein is CASSFLAGDRAEQFF.

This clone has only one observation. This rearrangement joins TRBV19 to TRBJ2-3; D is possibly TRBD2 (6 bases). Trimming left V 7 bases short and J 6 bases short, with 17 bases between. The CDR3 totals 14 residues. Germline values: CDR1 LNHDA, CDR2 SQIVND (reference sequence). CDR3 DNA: TGTGCCAGTAAGCAGGGACTCCGATGGGATACGCAGTATTTT. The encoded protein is CASKQGLRWDTQYF.

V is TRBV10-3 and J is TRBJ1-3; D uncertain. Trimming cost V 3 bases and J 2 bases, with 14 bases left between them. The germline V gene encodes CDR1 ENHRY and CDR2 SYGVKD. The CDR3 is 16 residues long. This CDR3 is CAISDGEGNPGNTIYF. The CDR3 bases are TGTGCCATCAGTGATGGTGAGGGAAACCCTGGAAACACCATATATTTT.

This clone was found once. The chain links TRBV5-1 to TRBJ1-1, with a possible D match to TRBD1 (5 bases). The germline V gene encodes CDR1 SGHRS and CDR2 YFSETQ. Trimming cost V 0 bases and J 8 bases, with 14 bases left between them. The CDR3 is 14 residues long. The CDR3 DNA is TGCGCCAGCAGCTTGGATTCGGGGGGACGGGAAGCTTTCTTT. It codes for CASSLDSGGREAFF.

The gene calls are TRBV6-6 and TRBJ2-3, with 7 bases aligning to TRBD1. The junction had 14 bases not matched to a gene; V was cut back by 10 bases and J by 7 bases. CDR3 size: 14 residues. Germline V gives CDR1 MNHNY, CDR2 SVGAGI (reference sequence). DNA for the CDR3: TGTGCCACTCAACTGACAGGACAGGTATATACGCAGTATTTT. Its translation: CATQLTGQVYTQYF.

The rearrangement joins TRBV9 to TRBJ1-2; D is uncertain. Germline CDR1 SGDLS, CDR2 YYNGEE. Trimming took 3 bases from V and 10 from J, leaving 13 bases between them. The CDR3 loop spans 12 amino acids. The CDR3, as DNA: TGTGCCAGCAGCGCCCCCCCGGGAATCTACACCTTC. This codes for CASSAPPGIYTF.